The rows below give T cell receptor beta chains drawn from one sample of a study of cytomegalovirus exposure and HLA in healthy donors. TCRdb's copy holds only in-frame clones and misses some; the assay was immunoSEQ multiplex PCR. Among over 95,000 clones listed, about 79% were seen once. Sequencing was performed on PBMCs. The source of these receptors is a woman aged 18-35 years in good health and CMV-seronegative. CDR3s include the opening cysteine and the closing phenylalanine or tryptophan. Fields, in order: V gene, D gene, J gene, clone size, CDR3 protein, CDR3 DNA. The D gene is left open where the match is weak. Expanded clones get a size class; other rows say once, few or many, or leave the size out.

V: TRBV5-1
D: TRBD2
J: TRBJ2-2
size: NA
CDR3: CASSFSGPNTGELFF
DNA: TGCGCCAGCAGCTTTAGCGGGCCGAACACCGGGGAGCTGTTTTTT

V: TRBV21-1
D: NA
J: TRBJ1-1
size: NA
CDR3: CASSISGRLADTEAFF
DNA: TGTGCCAGCAGCATTTCTGGCCGGCTTGCGGACACTGAAGCTTTCTTT

V: TRBV6-4
D: NA
J: TRBJ1-1
size: NA
CDR3: CASPGGINTEAFF
DNA: TGTGCCAGCCCTGGGGGGATCAACACTGAAGCTTTCTTT

V: TRBV28
D: TRBD1
J: TRBJ2-1
size: NA
CDR3: CASTGTGVYNEQFF
DNA: TGTGCCAGCACCGGGACAGGGGTGTACAATGAGCAGTTCTTC

V: TRBV19
D: TRBD2
J: TRBJ2-5
size: NA
CDR3: CASSIDQAGQETQYF
DNA: TGTGCCAGTAGTATAGATCAAGCGGGGCAAGAGACCCAGTACTTC

V: TRBV10-3
D: TRBD1
J: TRBJ1-1
size: NA
CDR3: CAISRTGELAEAFF
DNA: TGTGCCATCAGTAGGACAGGGGAGTTGGCTGAAGCTTTCTTT

V: TRBV29-1
D: TRBD2
J: TRBJ2-2
size: NA
CDR3: CSVERREGTGELFF
DNA: TGCAGCGTTGAAAGGCGGGAGGGGACCGGGGAGCTGTTTTTT

V: TRBV7-9
D: NA
J: TRBJ1-1
size: NA
CDR3: CASSLVPSRDTEAFF
DNA: TGTGCCAGCAGCTTAGTTCCCAGCAGGGACACTGAAGCTTTCTTT

V: TRBV29-1
D: NA
J: TRBJ1-1
size: NA
CDR3: CSVEGSGGITEAFF
DNA: TGCAGCGTTGAAGGATCGGGGGGCATCACTGAAGCTTTCTTT

V: TRBV6-5
D: NA
J: TRBJ1-1
size: NA
CDR3: CASSYSMARTEAFF
DNA: TGTGCCAGCAGTTACTCTATGGCGAGGACTGAAGCTTTCTTT

V: TRBV28
D: NA
J: TRBJ1-2
size: NA
CDR3: CASSLVGSDGYTF
DNA: TGTGCCAGCAGTTTGGTGGGCTCCGACGGCTACACCTTC

V: TRBV2
D: NA
J: TRBJ1-2
size: NA
CDR3: CASSEAAAYYYGYTF
DNA: TGTGCCAGCAGTGAGGCGGCAGCCTACTACTATGGCTACACCTTC

V: TRBV7-2
D: TRBD1
J: TRBJ2-2
size: NA
CDR3: CASSLVGTGGTGELFF
DNA: TGTGCCAGCAGCTTAGTGGGGACAGGGGGGACCGGGGAGCTGTTTTTT

V: TRBV6-5
D: TRBD1
J: TRBJ2-7
size: NA
CDR3: CASTPGTGGYEQYF
DNA: TGCGCCAGCACCCCCGGGACAGGGGGCTACGAGCAGTACTTC

V: TRBV30
D: NA
J: TRBJ1-4
size: NA
CDR3: CAWSIGVGEKLFF
DNA: TGTGCCTGGAGTATCGGGGTTGGTGAAAAACTGTTTTTT

V: TRBV27
D: NA
J: TRBJ1-4
size: NA
CDR3: CASSSRRGGETTNEKLFF
DNA: TGTGCCAGCAGTTCCCGCCGTGGAGGGGAGACAACTAATGAAAAACTGTTTTTT

V: TRBV6-4
D: TRBD2
J: TRBJ2-2
size: NA
CDR3: CASRNSSGRTNTGELFF
DNA: TGTGCCAGCAGAAACTCTAGCGGGAGGACGAACACCGGGGAGCTGTTTTTT

V: TRBV5-4
D: NA
J: TRBJ1-6
size: NA
CDR3: CASSLANRDSPLHF
DNA: TGTGCCAGCAGCTTGGCGAACAGGGATTCACCCCTCCACTTT

V: TRBV18
D: NA
J: TRBJ2-3
size: NA
CDR3: CASSVGSGAHTQYF
DNA: TGTGCCAGCTCCGTGGGTTCTGGGGCCCATACGCAGTATTTT

V: TRBV18
D: NA
J: TRBJ2-5
size: NA
CDR3: CASSPGGETQYF
DNA: TGTGCCAGCTCACCGGGGGGAGAGACCCAGTACTTC

V: TRBV11-3
D: TRBD1
J: TRBJ2-1
size: NA
CDR3: CASSRRQGPNEQFF
DNA: TGTGCCAGCAGCCGAAGACAGGGGCCTAATGAGCAGTTCTTC

V: TRBV27
D: NA
J: TRBJ1-3
size: NA
CDR3: CASSLWGPGNTIYF
DNA: TGTGCCAGCAGTTTATGGGGGCCCGGAAACACCATATATTTT

V: TRBV19
D: TRBD1
J: TRBJ1-1
size: NA
CDR3: CATTDRGTEAFF
DNA: TGTGCCACCACGGACAGGGGCACTGAAGCTTTCTTT

V: TRBV28
D: NA
J: TRBJ1-1
size: NA
CDR3: CASIGADAVWAFF
DNA: TGTGCCAGCATTGGGGCAGACGCTGTGTGGGCTTTCTTT

V: TRBV27
D: NA
J: TRBJ2-5
size: NA
CDR3: CASSPTGETQYF
DNA: TGTGCCAGCAGCCCCACGGGGGAGACCCAGTACTTC

V: TRBV19
D: NA
J: TRBJ1-2
size: once
CDR3: CASSSGEALIRYTF
DNA: TGTGCCAGTAGTAGCGGAGAGGCGTTGATTCGCTACACCTTC

V: TRBV7-9
D: NA
J: TRBJ1-1
size: NA
CDR3: CASSLSGFNTEAFF
DNA: TGTGCCAGCAGCTTATCAGGGTTTAACACTGAAGCTTTCTTT

V: TRBV19
D: TRBD2
J: TRBJ2-2
size: NA
CDR3: CASSIVGSGRVRTGELFF
DNA: TGTGCCAGTAGTATAGTCGGTAGCGGGAGGGTTCGGACCGGGGAGCTGTTTTTT

V: TRBV4-3
D: TRBD1
J: TRBJ1-2
size: NA
CDR3: CASSRGLGYGYTF
DNA: TGCGCCAGCAGCAGGGGGCTAGGCTATGGCTACACCTTC

V: TRBV6-5
D: TRBD1
J: TRBJ1-2
size: NA
CDR3: CASSSRDRGSYGYTF
DNA: TGTGCCAGCAGTAGCCGGGACAGGGGTTCCTATGGCTACACCTTC

V: TRBV19
D: TRBD1
J: TRBJ1-2
size: NA
CDR3: CASSIETGVGYGYTF
DNA: TGTGCCAGTAGTATAGAGACAGGGGTGGGCTATGGCTACACCTTC

V: TRBV11-2
D: TRBD2
J: TRBJ2-3
size: NA
CDR3: CASSFGGRTDTQYF
DNA: TGTGCCAGCAGCTTCGGGGGGAGGACGGATACGCAGTATTTT

V: TRBV30
D: NA
J: TRBJ1-2
size: NA
CDR3: CAWSSRQRSNYGYTF
DNA: TGTGCCTGGAGTTCTAGACAGCGATCTAACTATGGCTACACCTTC

V: TRBV15
D: NA
J: TRBJ1-2
size: NA
CDR3: CATSLNREYYGYTF
DNA: TGTGCCACCAGCCTAAACAGGGAGTACTATGGCTACACCTTC

V: TRBV28
D: NA
J: TRBJ1-4
size: once
CDR3: CASSSPWGRNEKLFF
DNA: TGTGCCAGCAGTTCCCCGTGGGGCAGGAATGAAAAACTGTTTTTT

V: TRBV18
D: TRBD1
J: TRBJ1-1
size: NA
CDR3: CASSPGTGNEAFF
DNA: TGTGCCAGCTCACCGGGGACAGGGAATGAAGCTTTCTTT

V: TRBV16
D: TRBD1
J: TRBJ1-3
size: NA
CDR3: CASSQRQGSGNTIYF
DNA: TGTGCCAGCAGCCAGAGACAGGGCTCTGGAAACACCATATATTTT

V: TRBV5-6
D: TRBD1
J: TRBJ2-3
size: once
CDR3: CASSYLDRGGPDTQYF
DNA: TGTGCCAGCAGCTACTTGGACAGGGGGGGCCCAGATACGCAGTATTTT

V: TRBV7-8
D: NA
J: TRBJ1-1
size: NA
CDR3: CASSLVSILRTEAFF
DNA: TGTGCCAGCAGCTTAGTGTCCATCCTACGCACTGAAGCTTTCTTT

V: TRBV5-4
D: NA
J: TRBJ1-1
size: NA
CDR3: CASSSVLRTEAFF
DNA: TGTGCCAGCAGCTCAGTACTGAGGACTGAAGCTTTCTTT

V: TRBV14
D: TRBD1
J: TRBJ1-4
size: NA
CDR3: CASSLRQGFATNEKLFF
DNA: TGTGCCAGCAGCCTCAGACAGGGATTTGCAACTAATGAAAAACTGTTTTTT

V: TRBV2
D: NA
J: TRBJ1-6
size: NA
CDR3: CASSGGWRFSKNF
DNA: TGTGCCAGCAGCGGAGGGTGGCGGTTTTCGAAGAACTTT

V: TRBV5-1
D: TRBD1
J: TRBJ1-2
size: NA
CDR3: CASSPGQGIYGYTF
DNA: TGCGCCAGCAGCCCCGGACAGGGAATCTATGGCTACACCTTC

V: TRBV30
D: NA
J: TRBJ1-5
size: NA
CDR3: CAWGGPRGNQPQHF
DNA: TGTGCCTGGGGGGGTCCCCGGGGGAATCAGCCCCAGCATTTT